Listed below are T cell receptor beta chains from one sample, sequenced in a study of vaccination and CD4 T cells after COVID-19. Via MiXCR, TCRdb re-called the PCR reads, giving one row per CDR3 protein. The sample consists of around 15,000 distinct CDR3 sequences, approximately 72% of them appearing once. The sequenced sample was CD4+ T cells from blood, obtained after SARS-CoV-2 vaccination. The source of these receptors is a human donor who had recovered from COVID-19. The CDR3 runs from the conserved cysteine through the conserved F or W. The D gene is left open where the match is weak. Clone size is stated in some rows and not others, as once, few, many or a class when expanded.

DNA: TGTGCCAGCAGCTTAGGGGCGGGGCGGACGGACGAGCAGTACTTC
CDR3: CASSLGAGRTDEQYF
J: TRBJ2-7
D: -
V: TRBV11-2
size: -

DNA: TGCAGTGCTGACATGGGGGCGGGAAGAGGGACTGATACGCAGTATTTT
CDR3: CSADMGAGRGTDTQYF
J: TRBJ2-3
D: -
V: TRBV20-1
size: few

DNA: TGTGCCAGCAGCCTTAGCGGGAGCTCCTACGAGCAGTACTTC
CDR3: CASSLSGSSYEQYF
J: TRBJ2-7
D: TRBD2
V: TRBV27
size: -

DNA: TGTGCCAGCTGCAAAGCTCGCTACAGGGGTCATAGCAATCAGCCCCAGCATTTT
CDR3: CASCKARYRGHSNQPQHF
J: TRBJ1-5
D: -
V: TRBV21-1
size: few

DNA: TGTGCCAGCAGCTTATTTCAGGGGAGCACCGGGGAGCTGTTTTTT
CDR3: CASSLFQGSTGELFF
J: TRBJ2-2
D: -
V: TRBV7-2
size: -

DNA: TGTGCCAGCGCGCGACTAGGGACCGTCGGCTACAATGAGCAGTTCTTC
CDR3: CASARLGTVGYNEQFF
J: TRBJ2-1
D: -
V: TRBV6-1
size: -

DNA: TGTGCCAGCAGTATCGGGAGGGAGGGCTCAGCAAGAGATACGCAGTATTTT
CDR3: CASSIGREGSARDTQYF
J: TRBJ2-3
D: TRBD2
V: TRBV6-1
size: -

DNA: TGTGCCAGCAGGGCCGGTTCCGGGAATAGCAATCAGCCCCAGCATTTT
CDR3: CASRAGSGNSNQPQHF
J: TRBJ1-5
D: -
V: TRBV12-3/TRBV12-4
size: -

DNA: TGTGCCAGCAGTTATTACAGGGCTAGCGGGAGGGCTGAGTACTTC
CDR3: CASSYYRASGRAEYF
J: TRBJ2-5
D: TRBD2
V: TRBV6-5
size: -

DNA: TGTGCCAGCAGCCAGGACGGACCGAACACCGGGGAGCTGTTTTTT
CDR3: CASSQDGPNTGELFF
J: TRBJ2-2
D: -
V: TRBV6-2/TRBV6-3
size: -

DNA: TGTGCCAGCAGCCCGGGTCGGGGTAAGACAGATACGCAGTATTTT
CDR3: CASSPGRGKTDTQYF
J: TRBJ2-3
D: -
V: TRBV5-4
size: -

DNA: TGCAGTGCTCAACAGGGTCGGTTCACAGATACGCAGTATTTT
CDR3: CSAQQGRFTDTQYF
J: TRBJ2-3
D: -
V: TRBV20-1
size: -

DNA: TGTGCCAGCAGCCAAGCTGGTCCAGGGGAGGCAGATACGCAGTATTTT
CDR3: CASSQAGPGEADTQYF
J: TRBJ2-3
D: -
V: TRBV4-2
size: -

DNA: TGTGCCAGTAGTACTCGGACAGCCGCTAACACTGAAGCTTTCTTT
CDR3: CASSTRTAANTEAFF
J: TRBJ1-1
D: -
V: TRBV19
size: -

DNA: TGTGCCAGTAGTATAGTCTCTGTACGGCCTGCGGGCTACACCTTC
CDR3: CASSIVSVRPAGYTF
J: TRBJ1-2
D: -
V: TRBV19
size: few

DNA: TGCGCCAGCAGTGAATCTAGCGGGAGTGCCGAGCAGTACTTC
CDR3: CASSESSGSAEQYF
J: TRBJ2-7
D: TRBD2
V: TRBV10-1
size: -

DNA: TGCAGTGTTTTCAGGGTGGGCGAAAAACTGTTTTTT
CDR3: CSVFRVGEKLFF
J: TRBJ1-4
D: -
V: TRBV20-1
size: few

DNA: TGCAGTGCTAGCGGGACTGGCTACGAGCAGTACTTC
CDR3: CSASGTGYEQYF
J: TRBJ2-7
D: -
V: TRBV20-1
size: few

DNA: TGTGCCAGCAGTGGCGGGACTAGCGGGAGTTACACCGGGGAGCTGTTTTTT
CDR3: CASSGGTSGSYTGELFF
J: TRBJ2-2
D: TRBD2
V: TRBV25-1
size: -

DNA: TGTGCCAGCAGCCGGAGACAGGGGGCCACGGGAAAGAGAGAGACCCAGTACTTC
CDR3: CASSRRQGATGKRETQYF
J: TRBJ2-5
D: TRBD1
V: TRBV6-1
size: -

DNA: TGCAGTGCTAGACTACAGGGGCCCTATGGCTACACCTTC
CDR3: CSARLQGPYGYTF
J: TRBJ1-2
D: TRBD1
V: TRBV20-1
size: few

DNA: TGTGCCAGCAGTTACTCGATGCGAGGGTCGGGGGCTAATCAGCCCCAGCATTTT
CDR3: CASSYSMRGSGANQPQHF
J: TRBJ1-5
D: -
V: TRBV6-7
size: -

DNA: TGTGCCACCAGCAGAGGAGGGGGCCACACCGGGGAGCTGTTTTTT
CDR3: CATSRGGGHTGELFF
J: TRBJ2-2
D: TRBD1
V: TRBV15
size: -

DNA: TGTGCCGGCAGCCAGGCAAGGACAGGGTGGCACGAGCAGTACTTC
CDR3: CAGSQARTGWHEQYF
J: TRBJ2-7
D: TRBD1
V: TRBV7-6
size: -

DNA: TGTGCCAGCAGCCGGAGGATGACTAGCGGCACAGATACGCAGTATTTT
CDR3: CASSRRMTSGTDTQYF
J: TRBJ2-3
D: TRBD2
V: TRBV12-3/TRBV12-4
size: -

DNA: TGTGCCAGTAGTAACAGGGAGGGGTCGTTTAGCAATCAGCCCCAGCATTTT
CDR3: CASSNREGSFSNQPQHF
J: TRBJ1-5
D: -
V: TRBV19
size: few

DNA: TGTGCCACCAGTGTGGCCGGGTTTGGCTACACCTTC
CDR3: CATSVAGFGYTF
J: TRBJ1-2
D: -
V: TRBV24-1
size: few

DNA: TGCGCCAGCAGCTTCGGCAGCACGAATTCACCCCTCCACTTT
CDR3: CASSFGSTNSPLHF
J: TRBJ1-6
D: -
V: TRBV5-1
size: few

DNA: TGTGCCAGCAGCTCTGCCCACGGACAGAACAATCAGCCCCAGCATTTT
CDR3: CASSSAHGQNNQPQHF
J: TRBJ1-5
D: -
V: TRBV7-8
size: -

DNA: TGCAGTGCTGAGGACAGGCTACCCAATTCACCCCTCCACTTT
CDR3: CSAEDRLPNSPLHF
J: TRBJ1-6
D: TRBD1
V: TRBV20-1
size: -

DNA: TGTGCCAGTGGTCCCGGGGATTCCGAGCAGTACTTC
CDR3: CASGPGDSEQYF
J: TRBJ2-7
D: -
V: TRBV7-9
size: -

DNA: TGTGCCAGCAGAGCTAGCGGGCAAGAGACCCAGTACTTC
CDR3: CASRASGQETQYF
J: TRBJ2-5
D: TRBD2
V: TRBV7-3
size: -

DNA: TGTGCCAGCAGTTCGATGAGCTCCTATAATTCACCCCTCCACTTT
CDR3: CASSSMSSYNSPLHF
J: TRBJ1-6
D: -
V: TRBV12-3/TRBV12-4
size: -

DNA: TGTGCCAGCAGCTTAGCCGGGACTAGCGCAAGCACAGATACGCAGTATTTT
CDR3: CASSLAGTSASTDTQYF
J: TRBJ2-3
D: TRBD2
V: TRBV7-2
size: -

DNA: TGCAGTGCTAGAGTGGGCGGTTACATGAACACTGAAGCTTTCTTT
CDR3: CSARVGGYMNTEAFF
J: TRBJ1-1
D: -
V: TRBV20-1
size: -

DNA: TGTGCCAGCAGCTTGGGCCAGTCCCCCGTCTATGGCTACACCTTC
CDR3: CASSLGQSPVYGYTF
J: TRBJ1-2
D: -
V: TRBV7-9
size: few

DNA: TGTGCCAGCAGAGATGGACAGGCGGATCAGCCCCAGCATTTT
CDR3: CASRDGQADQPQHF
J: TRBJ1-5
D: TRBD1
V: TRBV6-2/TRBV6-3
size: -

DNA: TGTGCCAGCAGTGAATACAGGAACGGGACGATAAGGGGCAATCAGCCCCAGCATTTT
CDR3: CASSEYRNGTIRGNQPQHF
J: TRBJ1-5
D: -
V: TRBV25-1
size: -

DNA: TGTGCCAGTAGTACCACAGCTTCCTACGAGCAGTACTTC
CDR3: CASSTTASYEQYF
J: TRBJ2-7
D: -
V: TRBV19
size: -

DNA: TGTGCCAGCAGCTATGGATATAGCGGGAGCACAGATACGCAGTATTTT
CDR3: CASSYGYSGSTDTQYF
J: TRBJ2-3
D: TRBD2
V: TRBV7-9
size: -

DNA: TGTGCCACCAGCAGAGCGGGAGTCGTCACAGATACGCAGTATTTT
CDR3: CATSRAGVVTDTQYF
J: TRBJ2-3
D: -
V: TRBV15
size: -

DNA: TGTGCCAGCAGCCAACTAACTAGCATGAACACCGGGGAGCTGTTTTTT
CDR3: CASSQLTSMNTGELFF
J: TRBJ2-2
D: -
V: TRBV4-2
size: once

DNA: TGTGCCAGTAGTATAGGCATGAACACTGAAGCTTTCTTT
CDR3: CASSIGMNTEAFF
J: TRBJ1-1
D: -
V: TRBV19
size: few

DNA: TGCAGTGCTAGAGAGGTGGGGTCCGAGACCCAGTACTTC
CDR3: CSAREVGSETQYF
J: TRBJ2-5
D: -
V: TRBV20-1
size: -

DNA: TGTGCCAGCAGCCTCGGGACCGACGATTCACCCCTCCACTTT
CDR3: CASSLGTDDSPLHF
J: TRBJ1-6
D: -
V: TRBV7-6
size: -

DNA: TGTGCCAGCAGTCGATCGTACGAGCAGTACTTC
CDR3: CASSRSYEQYF
J: TRBJ2-7
D: -
V: TRBV6-1
size: once

DNA: TGTGCCTGGAGTGTACTGGGACGGTTGAACACTGAAGCTTTCTTT
CDR3: CAWSVLGRLNTEAFF
J: TRBJ1-1
D: -
V: TRBV30
size: -

DNA: TGTGCCAACAGTGAAGCAGGGGTAACTACTTACGAGCAGTACTTC
CDR3: CANSEAGVTTYEQYF
J: TRBJ2-7
D: -
V: TRBV2
size: -

DNA: TGTGCCAGCAGCGCGGGACCCAACAATGAGCAGTTCTTC
CDR3: CASSAGPNNEQFF
J: TRBJ2-1
D: -
V: TRBV7-3
size: -

DNA: TGCAGTGCTAGAGAGTCTCTCGGGACTAGGCGGGAGACCCAGTACTTC
CDR3: CSARESLGTRRETQYF
J: TRBJ2-5
D: TRBD2
V: TRBV20-1
size: -

DNA: TGCGCCCCCCACCAAACGGAAGCTTTCTTT
CDR3: CAPHQTEAFF
J: TRBJ1-1
D: -
V: TRBV23-1
size: -

DNA: TGTGCCAGCAGCCCCGAATTGTTGACTGAACGCGAGCAGTACTTC
CDR3: CASSPELLTEREQYF
J: TRBJ2-7
D: -
V: TRBV7-8
size: -

DNA: TGTGCCAGCATTGCTCTTAACTCTGGAAACACCATATATTTT
CDR3: CASIALNSGNTIYF
J: TRBJ1-3
D: -
V: TRBV28
size: once

DNA: TGCAGTGCTAAGGGGGGAACGGCTTACGAGCAGTACTTC
CDR3: CSAKGGTAYEQYF
J: TRBJ2-7
D: -
V: TRBV20-1
size: -

DNA: TGTGCCAGCAGTCCACAGAGCCCCGGGGAGCTGTTTTTT
CDR3: CASSPQSPGELFF
J: TRBJ2-2
D: -
V: TRBV7-2
size: -

DNA: TGTGCCACCCGGGCTAGTCCCTACAATGAGCAGTTCTTC
CDR3: CATRASPYNEQFF
J: TRBJ2-1
D: -
V: TRBV19
size: -

DNA: TGTGCCAGCAGTTTAAAACCCCAGGGCTACGAGCAGTACTTC
CDR3: CASSLKPQGYEQYF
J: TRBJ2-7
D: -
V: TRBV27
size: -

DNA: TGTGCCAGCAGCGTCGGGCGCCAAGAGACCCAGTACTTC
CDR3: CASSVGRQETQYF
J: TRBJ2-5
D: -
V: TRBV11-2
size: -

DNA: TGTGCCAGCAGTGAAGGTGGGGGACAGTCGCAGCCCCAGCATTTT
CDR3: CASSEGGGQSQPQHF
J: TRBJ1-5
D: TRBD1
V: TRBV6-1
size: -